The present entry profiles one T cell receptor beta chain with its context. The data derive from a study of T cell changes during pregnancy in multiple sclerosis. Profiling relied on immunoSEQ multiplex PCR, and the TCRdb table lists in-frame clones only, not all of them. The table shows about 75,000 clones, with 89% occurring only once. Germline lookup yields CDR1 SGDLS and CDR2 YYNGEE. This CDR3 contains 17 residues. V was clipped by 0 bases and J by 0 bases, with 10 bases between them. This specimen was peripheral blood, taken in the first trimester of pregnancy. The TCR was taken from a female donor in good health, enrolled as a control in a pregnancy study. The gene calls are TRBV9 and TRBJ2-6, with D perhaps matching TRBD2 (5 bases). The CDR3 is CASSVASGSSGANVLTF. The CDR3 DNA follows: TGTGCCAGCAGCGTAGCCTCGGGGAGCTCTGGGGCCAACGTCCTGACTTTC.